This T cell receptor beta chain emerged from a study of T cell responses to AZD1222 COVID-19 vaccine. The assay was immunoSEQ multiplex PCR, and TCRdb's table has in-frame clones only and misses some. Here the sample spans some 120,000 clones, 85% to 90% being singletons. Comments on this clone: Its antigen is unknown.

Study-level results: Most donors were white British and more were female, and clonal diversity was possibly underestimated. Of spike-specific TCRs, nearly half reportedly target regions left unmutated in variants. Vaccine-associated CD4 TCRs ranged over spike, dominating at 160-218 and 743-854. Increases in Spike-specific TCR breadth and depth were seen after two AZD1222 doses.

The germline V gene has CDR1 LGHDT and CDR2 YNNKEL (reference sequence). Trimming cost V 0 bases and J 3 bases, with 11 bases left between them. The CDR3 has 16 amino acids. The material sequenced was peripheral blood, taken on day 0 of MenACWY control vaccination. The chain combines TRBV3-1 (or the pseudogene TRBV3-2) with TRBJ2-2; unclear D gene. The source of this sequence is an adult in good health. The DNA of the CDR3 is TGTGCCAGCAGCCAAGATAGAGGATGGGACACCGGGGAGCTGTTTTTT. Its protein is CASSQDRGWDTGELFF.